Listed here is a single T cell receptor (beta chain). This record comes from a study of cytomegalovirus exposure and HLA in healthy donors. The PCR contained 60 Vbeta and 13 Jbeta primers. Sequencing was performed with immunoSEQ multiplex PCR; in TCRdb, only in-frame clones are kept and a portion is missing. Among some 270,000 clones listed, about 93% were seen once. Germline CDR1 and CDR2: SGHRS and YFSETQ. V dropped 6 bases and J dropped 2; count of bases not matched to a gene: 6. The CDR3 contains 14 residues. The rearrangement joins TRBV5-1 to TRBJ2-3, with 7 bases lining up with TRBD1. The sequenced sample consisted of PBMCs. The sequence came from a girl aged 2 to 10 in good health and CMV-seronegative. The CDR3 protein is CASKRGQFTDTQYF. Here the CDR3 DNA reads TGCGCCAGCAAAAGGGGACAGTTCACAGATACGCAGTATTTT. The full variable domain, completed using reference TRBV5-1 and TRBJ2-3, is KAGVTQTPRYLIKTRGQQVTLSCSPISGHRSVSWYQQTPGQGLQFLFEYFSETQRNKGNFPGRFSGRQFSNSRSEMNVSTLELGDSALYLCASKRGQFTDTQYFGPGTRLTVL.